The 14 T cell receptor beta chains listed next were all sequenced from one sample in a study of blood T cell repertoires in COVID-19. Only in-frame clones appear in the TCRdb table, and some are missing; sequencing was by immunoSEQ multiplex PCR. Of 190,000 or so clones listed, roughly 84% are singletons. Material: PBMCs or T cells enriched from blood (not recorded which). The receptors were gathered from a middle-aged man who had recovered from COVID-19.

The V gene is TRBV30, the J gene TRBJ1-1; D is perhaps TRBD1 (5 bases). The V gene lost 4 bases and the J gene lost 11 bases, with 11 bases spanning the gap. CDR1 is GTSNPN and CDR2 is SVGIG in the germline V gene (reference sequence). CDR3 length equals 10 residues. CDR3 DNA sequence: TGTGCCTGGACAGGGAGGACTGCTTTCTTT. Protein: CAWTGRTAFF.

J is TRBJ2-5 and V is TRBV3-1 (or the pseudogene TRBV3-2); TRBD1 matches 8 bases. This CDR3 spans 18 amino acids. Germline V gene sequence: CDR1 LGHDT, CDR2 YNNKEL (reference sequence). The junction had 20 bases not matched to a gene; V was cut back by 6 bases and J by 5 bases. The CDR3 loop is CASSRNLPAGGSGETQYF. Written as DNA, the CDR3 is TGTGCCAGCAGTCGGAACCTCCCGGCAGGGGGCTCTGGGGAGACCCAGTACTTC.

The chain uses TRBV4-1 and TRBJ1-1; no reliable D call. Germline V lookup: CDR1 MGHRA, CDR2 YSYEKL. The CDR3 runs 15 residues. Deletions cut 1 base from V and 1 base from J, with 10 bases between. The CDR3 DNA is TGCGCCAGCAGCCAAGCGTTTGCAGGGAACACTGAAGCTTTCTTT. It translates to CASSQAFAGNTEAFF.

Here the CDR3 reads CASSRTGRNTEAFF. CDR3 sequence (DNA): TGTGCCAGCAGTAGGACAGGTCGGAACACTGAAGCTTTCTTT. The genes are TRBV28 and TRBJ1-1, with TRBD1 matching over 7 bases. CDR3 length: 14 amino acids. Germline CDR1 MDHEN, CDR2 SYDVKM. V lost 5 bases, J lost 1 base, and 4 bases stayed unmatched.

This chain uses TRBV27 with TRBJ1-1, with D possibly being TRBD1 (6 bases). The CDR3 is made up of 13 amino acids. Germline CDR1 and CDR2: MNHEY and SMNVEV (reference sequence). V lost 3 bases and J 4 bases, leaving 9 bases between the germline ends. CDR3 in DNA: TGTGCCAGCAGTTTCCAGGGGTTCACTGAAGCTTTCTTT. Translated: CASSFQGFTEAFF.

The genes are TRBV19 and TRBJ1-5, with D tentatively TRBD1 (5 bases). The V gene lost 0 bases and the J gene lost 2 bases, with 17 bases spanning the gap. The CDR3 consists of 18 residues. Germline V gene lookup returns CDR1 LNHDA and CDR2 SQIVND (reference sequence). CDR3 DNA: TGTGCCAGTAGTATAGATCTCGGTATAAGGGGTGGCAATCAGCCCCAGCATTTT. Translating gives CASSIDLGIRGGNQPQHF.

The chain joins TRBV6-5 to TRBJ1-2; D gene unclear. The CDR3 is made up of 11 amino acids. Germline CDR1 and CDR2: MNHEY and SVGAGI. V was cut by 6 bases and J by 4 bases, with 6 bases left in between. As DNA, the CDR3 is TGTGCCAGCAGGGCAAGCTATGGCTACACCTTC. It codes for CASRASYGYTF.

The chain uses TRBV2 and TRBJ1-2; a possible D gene is TRBD1 (6 bases). The CDR3 runs 13 residues. Trimming took off 11 bases at V and 0 bases at J, with 13 bases between the two ends. Looked up from germline, CDR1 is SNHLY and CDR2 is FYNNEI. For the CDR3, the DNA is TGTGCCCAAGGGGGAGACTCTAACTATGGCTACACCTTC. It encodes CAQGGDSNYGYTF.

This chain links TRBV7-8 with TRBJ2-5; D gene unclear. CDR1 is SGHVS, CDR2 FQNEAQ, per germline. The CDR3 has 14 residues. V lost 5 bases, J lost 5 bases, and 15 bases lay in between. Here the CDR3 reads CASSRTNAMETQYF. DNA for the CDR3: TGTGCCAGCAGCCGCACTAATGCAATGGAGACCCAGTACTTC.

The chain is built from TRBV19 and TRBJ2-2; the match to TRBD2 covers 8 bases. The ends lost 6 bases at V and 3 bases at J; junction bases unmatched: 9. The germline V gene encodes CDR1 LNHDA and CDR2 SQIVND (reference sequence). The CDR3 loop spans 16 amino acids. The CDR3 DNA reads TGTGCCAGTAGGAAACAAAGCGGGGGTTACACCGGGGAGCTGTTTTTT. Translation: CASRKQSGGYTGELFF.

Concerning this clone: This same CDR3 is encoded by further DNA sequences in the sample. The chain joins TRBV5-4 to TRBJ1-6; a possible D gene is TRBD1 (6 bases). The V end was cut by 4 bases, the J end by 7 bases, with 12 bases between. The germline CDR1 and CDR2 sequences are SGHNT and YYREEE (reference sequence). This CDR3 contains 14 residues. DNA of the CDR3: TGTGCCAGCAGCCTAGGACAGAGCAATTCACCCCTCCACTTT. This encodes CASSLGQSNSPLHF.

The chain links TRBV7-8 to TRBJ2-1, with 9 positions matching TRBD2. CDR1 SGHVS and CDR2 FQNEAQ come from the germline V gene. CDR3 length: 14 amino acids. After removal of 5 bases from V and 9 bases from J, the junction contained 8 bases not matched to a gene. In DNA form, the CDR3 reads TGTGCCAGCAGCGCTCGGACTAGCGTTACTGAGCAGTTCTTC. This encodes CASSARTSVTEQFF.

This chain links TRBV19 with TRBJ1-2; 8 bases line up with TRBD1. After removal of 2 bases from V and 3 bases from J, the junction contained 5 bases not matched to a gene. The length of the CDR3 is 15 residues. CDR1 is LNHDA, CDR2 SQIVND, per germline (reference sequence). The CDR3 DNA is TGTGCCAGTAGTATACCCGGGACAGGAGACTATGGCTACACCTTC. This translates into CASSIPGTGDYGYTF.

This chain uses TRBV19 with TRBJ1-5, with D perhaps TRBD1 (6 bases). The CDR3 runs to 14 residues. Germline CDR1 reads LNHDA; CDR2 reads SQIVND (reference sequence). Trimming left V 5 bases short and J 6 bases short, with 14 bases between. The CDR3 DNA reads as TGTGCCAGTAGTTTCGGACCCAGGGGTCAGCCCCAGCATTTT. This encodes CASSFGPRGQPQHF.